These T cell receptor beta chains were read from a single sample in a study of prognosis after radiotherapy for stage I lung cancer. MiXCR was run by TCRdb on the multiplex PCR reads, yielding one entry per CDR3 protein. Altogether some 35,000 distinct CDR3 sequences are present, about 31% being singletons, with the ten largest covering roughly a quarter. The source material was PBMCs, sampled before or after stereotactic body radiation therapy (not recorded which). The receptors were sampled from a donor over 45 with non-small cell lung cancer. The conserved cysteine and the conserved F or W are not part of the CDR3 here. Each record gives: CDR3 protein, D gene, clone size, V gene, J gene. A D gene is named only where the DNA matches it firmly. Some rows mark clone size as missing; the rest say once, few, many or name a class of expanded clone.

ASSQEDREGTNEKLF	.	many	TRBV3-2	TRBJ1-4
ASREHLSNYGYT	.	.	TRBV6-2/TRBV6-3	TRBJ1-2
ASSSNRVGANVLT	.	many	TRBV7-9	TRBJ2-6
ASSLGGNSPLH	.	many	TRBV5-1	TRBJ1-6
SGGVNTEAF	.	many	TRBV20-1	TRBJ1-1
ASSLSPGDGYT	.	.	TRBV27	TRBJ1-2
ASSFGQSFSPLH	.	.	TRBV6-1	TRBJ1-6
SASRGSSNTEAF	.	many	TRBV20-1	TRBJ1-1
ASSDFGAKNIQY	.	many	TRBV2	TRBJ2-4
ASRLDLNTEAF	.	many	TRBV5-5	TRBJ1-1
SAGGTSNYGYT	.	.	TRBV20-1	TRBJ1-2
ASSSSGGTNEQF	TRBD2	many	TRBV6-2/TRBV6-3	TRBJ2-1
ASSEEGARVGYGYT	.	.	TRBV2	TRBJ1-2
ASSVGHKETQY	.	many	TRBV9	TRBJ2-5
ASSISRGFEQF	.	many	TRBV7-2	TRBJ2-1
ASSFGTGSEKLF	TRBD1	many	TRBV5-1	TRBJ1-4
ASSPTDRNTEAF	.	many	TRBV3-1	TRBJ1-1
ASSWGASITGELF	.	.	TRBV11-3	TRBJ2-2
ASSILAGNTGELF	TRBD2	many	TRBV19	TRBJ2-2
ASSGTGCNSPLH	.	.	TRBV19	TRBJ1-6
ASMQNSGANTGELF	TRBD2	once	TRBV6-1	TRBJ2-2
ASSSQENTEAF	.	many	TRBV18	TRBJ1-1
ASSVGGRYEDTQY	.	many	TRBV5-1	TRBJ2-3
ASSVDGYEAF	.	many	TRBV6-1	TRBJ1-1
ASSVGYRANTGELF	.	many	TRBV9	TRBJ2-2
ASSVATNTEAF	.	many	TRBV9	TRBJ1-1
ATSDAGEISTDTQY	TRBD2	.	TRBV24-1	TRBJ2-3
ASSPTGGSDTQY	TRBD1	.	TRBV7-7	TRBJ2-3
ASSLVGGGPQETQY	.	many	TRBV11-1	TRBJ2-5
ASSLSARDRVDEQF	TRBD1	many	TRBV11-2	TRBJ2-1
ASSLTGVRDNEQF	TRBD1	many	TRBV12-3/TRBV12-4	TRBJ2-1
ASSPGQGSTDTQY	TRBD1	many	TRBV18	TRBJ2-3
ASSARQGRHNEQF	TRBD1	many	TRBV6-1	TRBJ2-1
ASSIRTADTQY	.	many	TRBV19	TRBJ2-3
ASSWAGGANNEQF	TRBD2	many	TRBV5-1	TRBJ2-1
SARAPSGSGGYYVYT	.	.	TRBV20-1	TRBJ1-2
ASSWTSGNTIY	.	many	TRBV5-6	TRBJ1-3
ASSQDPGRAEAF	.	.	TRBV4-2	TRBJ1-1
ASSQVGQGNQPQH	TRBD1	many	TRBV16	TRBJ1-5
ASSTNRDLNYGYT	.	many	TRBV6-1	TRBJ1-2
ASSLFAGGQETQY	TRBD2	many	TRBV7-3	TRBJ2-5
ASSPGTTYEQY	.	many	TRBV11-1	TRBJ2-7